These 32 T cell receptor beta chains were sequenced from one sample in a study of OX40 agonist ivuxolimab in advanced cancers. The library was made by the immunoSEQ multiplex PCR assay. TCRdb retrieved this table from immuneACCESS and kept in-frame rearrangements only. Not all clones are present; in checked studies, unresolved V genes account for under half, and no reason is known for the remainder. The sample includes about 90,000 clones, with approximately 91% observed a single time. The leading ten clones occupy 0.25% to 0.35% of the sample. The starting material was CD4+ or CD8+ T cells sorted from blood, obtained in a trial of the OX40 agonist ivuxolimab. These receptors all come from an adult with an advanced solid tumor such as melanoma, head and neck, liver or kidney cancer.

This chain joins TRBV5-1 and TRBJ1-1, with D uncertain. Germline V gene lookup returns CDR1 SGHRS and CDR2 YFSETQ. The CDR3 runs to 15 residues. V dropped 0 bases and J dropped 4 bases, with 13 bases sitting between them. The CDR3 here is CASSLVDPSGTEAFF. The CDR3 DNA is TGCGCCAGCAGCTTGGTGGACCCCTCCGGCACTGAAGCTTTCTTT.

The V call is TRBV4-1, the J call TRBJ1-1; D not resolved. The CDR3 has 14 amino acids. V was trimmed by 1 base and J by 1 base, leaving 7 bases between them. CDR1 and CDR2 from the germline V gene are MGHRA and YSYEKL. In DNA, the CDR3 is TGCGCCAGCAGCCAAGTAAGCAGGAACACTGAAGCTTTCTTT. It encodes CASSQVSRNTEAFF.

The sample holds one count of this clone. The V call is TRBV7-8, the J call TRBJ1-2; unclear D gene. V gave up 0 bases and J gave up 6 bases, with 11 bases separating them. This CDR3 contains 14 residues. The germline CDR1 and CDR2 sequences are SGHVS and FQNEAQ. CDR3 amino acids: CASSLAIRGHGYTF. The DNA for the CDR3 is TGTGCCAGCAGCTTAGCGATCCGGGGTCATGGCTACACCTTC.

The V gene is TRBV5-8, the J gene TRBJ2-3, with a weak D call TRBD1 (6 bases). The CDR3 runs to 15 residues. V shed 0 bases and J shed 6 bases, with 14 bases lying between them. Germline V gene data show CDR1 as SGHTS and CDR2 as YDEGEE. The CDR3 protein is CASSLENRVTDTQYF. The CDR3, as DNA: TGTGCCAGCAGCTTGGAGAACAGGGTAACGGATACGCAGTATTTT.

The CDR3 DNA follows: TGTGCCAGCAGCTCCCCGTTCAGGGTGGTACGGACTGAAGCTTTCTTT. Amino acids: CASSSPFRVVRTEAFF. The chain links TRBV5-6 to TRBJ1-1; the D gene is possibly TRBD1 (5 bases). Deletions cut 3 bases from V and 5 bases from J, with 20 bases between. Germline V gene sequence: CDR1 SGHDT, CDR2 YYEEEE. This CDR3 spans 16 amino acids.

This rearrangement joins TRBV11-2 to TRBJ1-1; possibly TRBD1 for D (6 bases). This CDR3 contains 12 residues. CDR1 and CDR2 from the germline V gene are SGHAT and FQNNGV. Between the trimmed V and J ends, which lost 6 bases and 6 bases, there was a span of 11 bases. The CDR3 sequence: CASSAGVAEAFF. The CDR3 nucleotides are TGTGCCAGCAGTGCAGGGGTGGCTGAAGCTTTCTTT. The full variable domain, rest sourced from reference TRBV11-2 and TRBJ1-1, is EAGVAQSPRYKIIEKRQSVAFWCNPISGHATLYWYQQILGQGPKLLIQFQNNGVVDDSQLPKDRFSAERLKGVDSTLKIQPAKLEDSAVYLCASSAGVAEAFFGQGTRLTVV.

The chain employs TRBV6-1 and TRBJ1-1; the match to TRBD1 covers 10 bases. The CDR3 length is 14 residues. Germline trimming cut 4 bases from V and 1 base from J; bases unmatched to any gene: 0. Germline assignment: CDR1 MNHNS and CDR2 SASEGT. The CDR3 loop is CASSGDRGNTEAFF. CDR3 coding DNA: TGTGCCAGCAGTGGGGACAGGGGGAACACTGAAGCTTTCTTT.

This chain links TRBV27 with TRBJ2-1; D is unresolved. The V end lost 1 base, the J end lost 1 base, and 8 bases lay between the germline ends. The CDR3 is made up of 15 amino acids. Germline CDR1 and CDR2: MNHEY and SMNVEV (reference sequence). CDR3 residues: CASSLYSPSYNEQFF. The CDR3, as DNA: TGTGCCAGCAGTTTATACTCCCCTTCCTACAATGAGCAGTTCTTC.

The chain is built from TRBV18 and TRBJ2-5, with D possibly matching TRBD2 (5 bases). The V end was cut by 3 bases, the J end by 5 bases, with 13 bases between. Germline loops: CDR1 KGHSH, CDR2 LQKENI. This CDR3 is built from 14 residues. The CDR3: CASSPMAGQETQYF. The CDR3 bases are TGTGCCAGCTCACCGATGGCGGGTCAGGAGACCCAGTACTTC.

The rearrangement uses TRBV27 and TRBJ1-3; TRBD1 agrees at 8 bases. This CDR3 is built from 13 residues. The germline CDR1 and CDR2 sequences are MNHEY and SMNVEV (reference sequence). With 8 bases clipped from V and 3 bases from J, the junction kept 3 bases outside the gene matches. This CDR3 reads CASGQGIGNTIYF. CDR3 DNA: TGTGCCAGCGGACAGGGCATTGGAAACACCATATATTTT.

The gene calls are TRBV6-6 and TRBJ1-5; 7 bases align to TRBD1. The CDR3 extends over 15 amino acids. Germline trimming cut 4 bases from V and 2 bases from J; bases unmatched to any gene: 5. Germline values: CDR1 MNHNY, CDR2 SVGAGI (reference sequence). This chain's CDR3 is CASSSKGARNQPQHF. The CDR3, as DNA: TGTGCCAGCAGTTCTAAGGGGGCCCGCAATCAGCCCCAGCATTTT.

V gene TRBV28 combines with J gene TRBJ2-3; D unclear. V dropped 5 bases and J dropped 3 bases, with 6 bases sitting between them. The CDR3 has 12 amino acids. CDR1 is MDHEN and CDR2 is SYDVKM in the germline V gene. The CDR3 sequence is CASSTTTDTQYF. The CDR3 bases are TGTGCCAGCAGTACCACGACAGATACGCAGTATTTT. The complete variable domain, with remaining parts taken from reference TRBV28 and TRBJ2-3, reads DVKVTQSSRYLVKRTGEKVFLECVQDMDHENMFWYRQDPGLGLRLIYFSYDVKMKEKGDIPEGYSVSREKKERFSLILESASTNQTSMYLCASSTTTDTQYFGPGTRLTVL.

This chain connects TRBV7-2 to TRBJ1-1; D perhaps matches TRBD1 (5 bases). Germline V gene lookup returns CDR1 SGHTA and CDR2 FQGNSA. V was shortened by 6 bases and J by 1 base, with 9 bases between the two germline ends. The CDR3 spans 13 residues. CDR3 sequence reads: CASRVQENTEAFF. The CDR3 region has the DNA TGTGCCAGCAGAGTACAGGAGAACACTGAAGCTTTCTTT.

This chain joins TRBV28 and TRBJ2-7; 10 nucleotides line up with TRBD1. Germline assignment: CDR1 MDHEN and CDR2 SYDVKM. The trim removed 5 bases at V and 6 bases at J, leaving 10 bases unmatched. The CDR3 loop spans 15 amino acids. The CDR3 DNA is TGTGCCAGCAGTGCGTACCGGGACAGGGGTTCCGAGCAGTACTTC. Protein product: CASSAYRDRGSEQYF.

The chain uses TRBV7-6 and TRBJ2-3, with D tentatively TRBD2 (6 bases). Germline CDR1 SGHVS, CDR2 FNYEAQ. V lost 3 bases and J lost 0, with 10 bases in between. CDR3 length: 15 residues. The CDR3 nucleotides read TGTGCCAGCAGCTTCCTGGGAGGTAGCACAGATACGCAGTATTTT. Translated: CASSFLGGSTDTQYF.

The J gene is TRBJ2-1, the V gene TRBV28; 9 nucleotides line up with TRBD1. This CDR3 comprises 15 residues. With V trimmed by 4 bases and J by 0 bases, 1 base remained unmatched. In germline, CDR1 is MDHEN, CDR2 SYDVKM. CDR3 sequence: CASSWGQGSYNEQFF. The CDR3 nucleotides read TGTGCCAGCAGTTGGGGACAGGGCTCCTACAATGAGCAGTTCTTC.

CDR3: CASSGNRGRGETQYF. The CDR3 coding sequence is TGTGCCAGCAGTGGAAACAGGGGGCGCGGAGAGACCCAGTACTTC. This chain uses TRBV6-1 with TRBJ2-5; 9 positions match TRBD1. V was clipped by 4 bases and J by 4 bases; unmatched bases: 7. This CDR3 has 15 amino acids. CDR1 and CDR2 (germline): MNHNS, SASEGT.

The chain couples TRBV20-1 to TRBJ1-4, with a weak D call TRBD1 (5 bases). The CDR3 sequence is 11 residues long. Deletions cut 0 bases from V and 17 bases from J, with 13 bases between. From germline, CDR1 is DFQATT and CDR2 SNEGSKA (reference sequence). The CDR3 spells CSARDAARGFF. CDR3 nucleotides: TGCAGTGCTAGAGATGCGGCAAGGGGATTTTTT.

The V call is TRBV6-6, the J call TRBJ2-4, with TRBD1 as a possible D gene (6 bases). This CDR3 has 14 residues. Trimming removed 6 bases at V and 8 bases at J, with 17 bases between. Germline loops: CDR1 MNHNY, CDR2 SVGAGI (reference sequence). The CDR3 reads CASSRSGVEDIQYF. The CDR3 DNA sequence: TGTGCCAGCAGCCGCTCAGGGGTAGAAGACATTCAGTACTTC.

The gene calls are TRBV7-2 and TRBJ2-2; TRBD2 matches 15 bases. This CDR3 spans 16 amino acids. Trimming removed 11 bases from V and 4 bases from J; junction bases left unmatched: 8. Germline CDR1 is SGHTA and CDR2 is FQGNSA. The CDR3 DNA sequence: TGTGCCGGCACGGGACTAGCGGGAGGAGTCACCGGGGAGCTGTTTTTT. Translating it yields CAGTGLAGGVTGELFF.

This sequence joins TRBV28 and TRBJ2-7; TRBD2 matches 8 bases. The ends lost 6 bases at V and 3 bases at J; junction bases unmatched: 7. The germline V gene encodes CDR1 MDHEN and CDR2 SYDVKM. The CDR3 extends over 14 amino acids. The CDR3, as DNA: TGTGCCAGCAGCGAAGCGGGAGACTACTACGAGCAGTACTTC. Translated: CASSEAGDYYEQYF.

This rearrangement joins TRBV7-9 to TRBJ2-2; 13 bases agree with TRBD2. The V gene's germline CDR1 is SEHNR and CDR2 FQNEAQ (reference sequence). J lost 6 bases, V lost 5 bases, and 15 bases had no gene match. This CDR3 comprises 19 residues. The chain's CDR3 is CASSTASGTSGTAAGELFF. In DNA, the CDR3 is TGTGCCAGCAGCACCGCCTCCGGGACTAGCGGGACCGCGGCCGGGGAGCTGTTTTTT.

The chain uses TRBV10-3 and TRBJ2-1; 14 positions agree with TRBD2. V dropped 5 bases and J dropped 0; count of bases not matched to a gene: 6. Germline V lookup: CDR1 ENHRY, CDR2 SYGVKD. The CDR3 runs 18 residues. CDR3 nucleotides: TGTGCCATCAGTCCGGGACTAGCGGGAGCCATCTCCTACAATGAGCAGTTCTTC. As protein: CAISPGLAGAISYNEQFF.

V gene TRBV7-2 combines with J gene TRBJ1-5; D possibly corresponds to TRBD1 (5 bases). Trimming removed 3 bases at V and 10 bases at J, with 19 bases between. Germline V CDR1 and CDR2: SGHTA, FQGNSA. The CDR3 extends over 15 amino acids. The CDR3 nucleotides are TGTGCCAGCAGCTTGGGAGGGGCGACCCAAGGCCCCCAGCATTTT. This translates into CASSLGGATQGPQHF.

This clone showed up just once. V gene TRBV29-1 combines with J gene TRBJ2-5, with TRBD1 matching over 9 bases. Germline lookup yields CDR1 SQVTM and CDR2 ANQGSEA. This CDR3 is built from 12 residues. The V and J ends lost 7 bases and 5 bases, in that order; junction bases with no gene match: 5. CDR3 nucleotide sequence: TGCAGCGCTGGGACAGGGAGGGAGACCCAGTACTTC. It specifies CSAGTGRETQYF.

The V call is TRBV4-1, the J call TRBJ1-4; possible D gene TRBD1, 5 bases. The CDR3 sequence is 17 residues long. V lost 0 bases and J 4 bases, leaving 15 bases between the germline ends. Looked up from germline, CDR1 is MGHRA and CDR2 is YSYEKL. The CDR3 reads CASSQDGPGRGNEKLFF. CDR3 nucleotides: TGCGCCAGCAGCCAAGATGGGCCAGGGAGAGGTAATGAAAAACTGTTTTTT.

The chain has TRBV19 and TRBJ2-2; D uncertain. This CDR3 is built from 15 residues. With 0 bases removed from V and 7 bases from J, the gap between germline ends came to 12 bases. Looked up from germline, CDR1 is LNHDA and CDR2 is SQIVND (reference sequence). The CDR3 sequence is CASSIDLVPNGELFF. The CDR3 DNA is TGTGCCAGTAGTATAGATCTAGTTCCCAACGGGGAGCTGTTTTTT.

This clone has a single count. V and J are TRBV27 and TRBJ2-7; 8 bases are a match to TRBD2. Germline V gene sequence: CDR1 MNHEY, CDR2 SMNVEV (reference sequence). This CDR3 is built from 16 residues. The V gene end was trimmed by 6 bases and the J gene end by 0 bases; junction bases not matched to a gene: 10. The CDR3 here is CASRRLAGRSSYEQYF. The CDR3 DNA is TGTGCCAGCAGAAGGCTAGCGGGTAGGTCCTCCTACGAGCAGTACTTC.

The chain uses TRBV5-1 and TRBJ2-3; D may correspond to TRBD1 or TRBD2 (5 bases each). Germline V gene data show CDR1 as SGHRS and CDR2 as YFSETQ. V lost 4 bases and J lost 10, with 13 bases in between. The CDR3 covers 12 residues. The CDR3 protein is CASSDPMGAQYF. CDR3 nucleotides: TGCGCCAGCAGCGATCCGATGGGGGCGCAGTATTTT.

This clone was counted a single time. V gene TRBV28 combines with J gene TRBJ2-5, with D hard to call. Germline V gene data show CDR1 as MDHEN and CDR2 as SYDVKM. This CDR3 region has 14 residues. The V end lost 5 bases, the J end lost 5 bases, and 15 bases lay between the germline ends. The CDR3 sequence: CASSGDVLGETQYF. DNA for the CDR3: TGTGCCAGCAGTGGAGACGTCTTGGGGGAGACCCAGTACTTC. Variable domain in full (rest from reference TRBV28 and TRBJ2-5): DVKVTQSSRYLVKRTGEKVFLECVQDMDHENMFWYRQDPGLGLRLIYFSYDVKMKEKGDIPEGYSVSREKKERFSLILESASTNQTSMYLCASSGDVLGETQYFGPGTRLLVL.

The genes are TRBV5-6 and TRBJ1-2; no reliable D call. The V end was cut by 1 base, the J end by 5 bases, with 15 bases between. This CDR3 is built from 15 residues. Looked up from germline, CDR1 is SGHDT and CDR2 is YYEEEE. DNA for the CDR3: TGTGCCAGCAGCTTGAGGGATCCCAGGAGGTATGGCTACACCTTC. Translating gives CASSLRDPRRYGYTF.

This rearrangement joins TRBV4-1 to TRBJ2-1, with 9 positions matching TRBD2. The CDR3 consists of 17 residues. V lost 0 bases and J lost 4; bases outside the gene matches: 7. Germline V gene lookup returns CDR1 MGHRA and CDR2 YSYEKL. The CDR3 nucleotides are TGCGCCAGCAGCCAAGAGCCAGGGACTAGCATATACAATGAGCAGTTCTTC. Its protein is CASSQEPGTSIYNEQFF.